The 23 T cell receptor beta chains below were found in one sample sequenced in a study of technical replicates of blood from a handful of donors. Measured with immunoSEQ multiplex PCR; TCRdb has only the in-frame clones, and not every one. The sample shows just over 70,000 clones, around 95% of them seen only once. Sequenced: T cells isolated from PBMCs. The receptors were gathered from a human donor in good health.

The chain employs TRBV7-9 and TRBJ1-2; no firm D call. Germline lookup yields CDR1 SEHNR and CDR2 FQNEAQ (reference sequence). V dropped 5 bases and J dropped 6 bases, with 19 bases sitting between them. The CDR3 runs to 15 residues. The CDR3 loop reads CASSPPTGLGDGYTF. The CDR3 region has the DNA TGTGCCAGCAGCCCCCCGACGGGATTGGGTGATGGCTACACCTTC.

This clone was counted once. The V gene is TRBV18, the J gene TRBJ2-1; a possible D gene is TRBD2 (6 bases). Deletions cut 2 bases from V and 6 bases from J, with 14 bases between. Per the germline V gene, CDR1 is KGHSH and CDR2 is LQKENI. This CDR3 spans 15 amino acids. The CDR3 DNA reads TGTGCCAGCTCACCATCGGCTAGCGTCGGCAATGAGCAGTTCTTC. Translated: CASSPSASVGNEQFF.

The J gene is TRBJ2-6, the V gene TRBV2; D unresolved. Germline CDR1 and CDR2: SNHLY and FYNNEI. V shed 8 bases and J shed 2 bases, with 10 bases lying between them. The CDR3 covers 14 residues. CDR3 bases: TGTGCCAGCGAGGTACTGGCTGGGGCCAACGTCCTGACTTTC. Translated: CASEVLAGANVLTF.

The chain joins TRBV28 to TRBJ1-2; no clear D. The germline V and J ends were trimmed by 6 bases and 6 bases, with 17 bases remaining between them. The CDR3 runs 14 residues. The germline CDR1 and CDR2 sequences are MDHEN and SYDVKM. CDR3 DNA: TGTGCCAGCAGGCGCTCTGGTACGGGAAATGGCTACACCTTC. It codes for CASRRSGTGNGYTF.

DNA for the CDR3: TGTGCCTGGAGTTCTCTTGGACTAGCGGGAGTGTCTGATACGCAGTATTTT. Translated: CAWSSLGLAGVSDTQYF. The rearrangement uses TRBV30 and TRBJ2-3, with 13 bases that match TRBD2. V dropped 2 bases and J dropped 6; count of bases not matched to a gene: 11. This CDR3 is built from 17 residues. The germline V gene encodes CDR1 GTSNPN and CDR2 SVGIG (reference sequence).

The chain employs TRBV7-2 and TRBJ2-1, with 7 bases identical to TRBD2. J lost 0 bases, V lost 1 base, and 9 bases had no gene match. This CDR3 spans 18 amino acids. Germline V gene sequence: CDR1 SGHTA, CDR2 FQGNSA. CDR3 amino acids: CASSLVGGIGGSYNEQFF. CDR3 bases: TGTGCCAGCAGCTTAGTGGGGGGGATTGGCGGCTCCTACAATGAGCAGTTCTTC.

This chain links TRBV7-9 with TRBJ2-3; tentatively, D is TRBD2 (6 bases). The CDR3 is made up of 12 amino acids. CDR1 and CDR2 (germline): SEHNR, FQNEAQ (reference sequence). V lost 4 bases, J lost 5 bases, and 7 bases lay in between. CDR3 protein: CASSSGGDTQYF. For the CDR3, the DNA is TGTGCCAGCAGCTCCGGGGGAGATACGCAGTATTTT.

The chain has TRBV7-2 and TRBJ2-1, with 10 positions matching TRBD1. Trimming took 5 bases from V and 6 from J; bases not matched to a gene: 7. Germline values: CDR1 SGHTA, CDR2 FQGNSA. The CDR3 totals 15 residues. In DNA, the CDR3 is TGTGCCAGCAGCCGGGGACAGGGGATGGCCAATGAGCAGTTCTTC. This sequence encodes CASSRGQGMANEQFF.

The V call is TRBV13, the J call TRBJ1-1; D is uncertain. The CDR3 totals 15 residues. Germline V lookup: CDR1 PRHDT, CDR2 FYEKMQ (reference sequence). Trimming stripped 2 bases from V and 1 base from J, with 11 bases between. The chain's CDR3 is CASSLYDKKNTEAFF. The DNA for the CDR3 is TGTGCCAGCAGCTTATACGACAAGAAGAACACTGAAGCTTTCTTT.

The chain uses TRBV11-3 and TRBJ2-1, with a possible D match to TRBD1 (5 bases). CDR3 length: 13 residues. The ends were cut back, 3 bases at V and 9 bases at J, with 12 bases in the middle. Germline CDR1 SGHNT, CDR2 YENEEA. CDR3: CASSFVPGPEQFF. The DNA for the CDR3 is TGTGCCAGCAGCTTTGTTCCAGGGCCTGAGCAGTTCTTC.

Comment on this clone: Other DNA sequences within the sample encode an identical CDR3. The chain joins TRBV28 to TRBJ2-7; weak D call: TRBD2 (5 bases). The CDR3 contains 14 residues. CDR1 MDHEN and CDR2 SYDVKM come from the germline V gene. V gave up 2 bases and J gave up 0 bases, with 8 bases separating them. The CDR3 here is CASSLTGSSYEQYF. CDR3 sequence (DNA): TGTGCCAGCAGTTTAACGGGGAGCTCCTACGAGCAGTACTTC.

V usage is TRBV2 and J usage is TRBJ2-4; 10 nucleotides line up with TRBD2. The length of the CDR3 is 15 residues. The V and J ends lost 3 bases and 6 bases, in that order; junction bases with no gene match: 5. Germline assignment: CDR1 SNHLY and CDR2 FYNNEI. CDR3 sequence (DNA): TGTGCCAGCAGTGACAGACGACTAGCGGGAAACATTCAGTACTTC. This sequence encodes CASSDRRLAGNIQYF.

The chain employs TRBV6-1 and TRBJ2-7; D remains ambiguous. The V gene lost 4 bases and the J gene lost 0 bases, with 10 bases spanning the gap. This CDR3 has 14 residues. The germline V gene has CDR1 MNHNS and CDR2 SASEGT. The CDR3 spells CASSAVRSSYEQYF. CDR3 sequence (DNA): TGTGCCAGCAGTGCCGTTCGGAGCTCCTACGAGCAGTACTTC.

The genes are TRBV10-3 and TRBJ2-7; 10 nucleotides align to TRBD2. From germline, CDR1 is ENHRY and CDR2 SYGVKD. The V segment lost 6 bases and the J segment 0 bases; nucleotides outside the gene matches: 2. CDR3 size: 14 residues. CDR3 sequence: CAIRASGGSYEQYF. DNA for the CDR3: TGTGCCATCAGGGCTAGCGGGGGCTCCTACGAGCAGTACTTC.

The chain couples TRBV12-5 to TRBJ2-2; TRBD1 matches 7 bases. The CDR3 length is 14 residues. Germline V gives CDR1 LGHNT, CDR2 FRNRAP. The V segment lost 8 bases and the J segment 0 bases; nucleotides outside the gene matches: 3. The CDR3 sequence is CASSGTANTGELFF. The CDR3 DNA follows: TGTGCTAGTTCCGGGACAGCGAACACCGGGGAGCTGTTTTTT.

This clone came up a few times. CDR3 sequence: CASSLGTTYEQYF. CDR3 bases: TGTGCCAGCAGTTTAGGGACAACCTACGAGCAGTACTTC. The J gene is TRBJ2-7, the V gene TRBV28; a possible D gene is TRBD1 (6 bases). V was trimmed by 2 bases and J by 2 bases, leaving 7 bases between them. This CDR3 has 13 amino acids. Germline CDR1 and CDR2: MDHEN and SYDVKM.

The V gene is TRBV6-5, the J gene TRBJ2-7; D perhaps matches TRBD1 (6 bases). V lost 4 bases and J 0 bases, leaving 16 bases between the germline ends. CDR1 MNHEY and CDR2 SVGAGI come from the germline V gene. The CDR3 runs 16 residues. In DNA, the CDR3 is TGTGCCAGCAGTTGGGGGCAAGGCGAAATCTCCTACGAGCAGTACTTC. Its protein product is CASSWGQGEISYEQYF.

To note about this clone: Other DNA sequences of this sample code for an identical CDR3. CDR3 sequence reads: CASSLSYEQYF. For the CDR3, the DNA is TGTGCCAGCAGCCTTAGCTACGAGCAGTACTTC. V and J are TRBV7-8 and TRBJ2-7, with D unresolved. V was clipped by 5 bases and J by 3 bases, with 5 bases between them. The CDR3 loop spans 11 amino acids. Germline loops: CDR1 SGHVS, CDR2 FQNEAQ.

The CDR3 loop reads CASSHRGSEQYF. CDR3 nucleotides: TGTGCCAGCAGCCACAGGGGTAGCGAGCAGTACTTC. This sequence joins TRBV5-6 and TRBJ2-7; 7 nucleotides agree with TRBD1. Germline trimming cut 4 bases from V and 6 bases from J; bases unmatched to any gene: 4. The CDR3 spans 12 residues. Per germline, CDR1 SGHDT and CDR2 YYEEEE.

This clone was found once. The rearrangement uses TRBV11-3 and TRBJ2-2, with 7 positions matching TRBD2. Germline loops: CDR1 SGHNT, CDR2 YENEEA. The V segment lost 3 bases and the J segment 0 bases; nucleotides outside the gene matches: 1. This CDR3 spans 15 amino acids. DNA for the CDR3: TGTGCCAGCAGCTTGGGGGGGACGAACACCGGGGAGCTGTTTTTT. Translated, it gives CASSLGGTNTGELFF.

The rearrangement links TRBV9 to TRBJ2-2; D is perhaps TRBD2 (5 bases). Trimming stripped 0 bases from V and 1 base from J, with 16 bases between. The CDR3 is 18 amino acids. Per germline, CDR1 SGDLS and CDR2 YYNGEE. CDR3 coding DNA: TGTGCCAGCAGCGTAGCCACGGGCGGGTTGTGGAACACCGGGGAGCTGTTTTTT. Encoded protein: CASSVATGGLWNTGELFF.

The DNA for the CDR3 is TGTGCCAGCACCGGGACAGGGGCCACCGGGGAGCTGTTTTTT. It codes for CASTGTGATGELFF. The chain links TRBV6-1 to TRBJ2-2; 10 nucleotides align to TRBD1. The germline V gene has CDR1 MNHNS and CDR2 SASEGT. J was trimmed by 4 bases and V by 7 bases; bases with no gene match: 3. This CDR3 has 14 residues.

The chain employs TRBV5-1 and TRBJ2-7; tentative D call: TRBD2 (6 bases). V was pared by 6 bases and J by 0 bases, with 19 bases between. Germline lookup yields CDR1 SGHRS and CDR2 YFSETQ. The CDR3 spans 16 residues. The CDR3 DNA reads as TGCGCCAGCACCGCCGCAGCCGGGACTTCCTCCTACGAGCAGTACTTC. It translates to CASTAAAGTSSYEQYF.